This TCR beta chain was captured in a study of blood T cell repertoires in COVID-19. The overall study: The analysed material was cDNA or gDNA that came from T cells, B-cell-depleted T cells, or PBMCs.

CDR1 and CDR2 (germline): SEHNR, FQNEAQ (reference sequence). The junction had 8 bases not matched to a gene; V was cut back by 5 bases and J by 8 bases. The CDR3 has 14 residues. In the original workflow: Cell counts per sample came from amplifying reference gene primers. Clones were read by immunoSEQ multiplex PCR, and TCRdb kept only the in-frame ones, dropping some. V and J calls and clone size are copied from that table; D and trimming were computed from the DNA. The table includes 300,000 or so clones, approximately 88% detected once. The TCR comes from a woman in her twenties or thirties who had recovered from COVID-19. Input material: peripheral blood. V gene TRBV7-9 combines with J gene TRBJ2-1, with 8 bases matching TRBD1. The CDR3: CASSRGQGIDEQFF. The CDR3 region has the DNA TGTGCCAGCAGCCGAGGACAGGGAATCGATGAGCAGTTCTTC.